This TCR beta chain was profiled in a study of cytomegalovirus exposure and HLA in healthy donors. 60 Vbeta and 13 Jbeta primers were used in PCR. Profiling relied on immunoSEQ multiplex PCR, and the TCRdb table lists in-frame clones only, not all of them. The sample table sets out approximately 150,000 clones. Germline trimming cut 1 base from V and 1 base from J; bases unmatched to any gene: 2. The germline gives CDR1 SGHTA, CDR2 FQGNSA. The CDR3 runs 15 residues. This receptor was taken from a woman aged 18-29 years in good health and CMV-seronegative. The chain carries TRBV7-2 and TRBJ2-5; 8 nucleotides align to TRBD1. Sequences were obtained from PBMCs. In nucleotides, the CDR3 is TGTGCCAGCAGCTTAGGGACAGGGTCCCAAGAGACCCAGTACTTC. Residues: CASSLGTGSQETQYF.